These T cell receptor beta chains were read from a single sample in a study of OX40 agonist ivuxolimab in advanced cancers. Using immunoSEQ multiplex PCR, the repertoire was profiled, and TCRdb retains in-frame clones only, with some absent. This table has about 80,000 clones, 85% to 95% appearing once. The sample was CD4+ or CD8+ T cells sorted from blood, taken in a trial of the OX40 agonist ivuxolimab. These receptors all stem from an adult with an advanced solid tumor such as melanoma, head and neck, liver or kidney cancer. Each CDR3 is given with its conserved first and last residue. The D gene is left open where the match is weak. Expanded clones are given a class, and other clones once, few, many or no size at all.

>TRBJ2-1|TRBD2|TRBV11-3|-
TGTGCCAGCAGCTTAGAGAGCCTAGCGGGACCCTACAATGAGCAGTTCTTC
CASSLESLAGPYNEQFF
>TRBJ2-4|-|TRBV28|-
TGTGCCAGCAGTTTAGCCGCGACAGGAGCCAAAAACATTCAGTACTTC
CASSLAATGAKNIQYF
>TRBJ2-3|TRBD2|TRBV7-2|-
TGTGCCAGCAGCCAGGAGCCTCGCGGGAGGGGCACAGATACGCAGTATTTT
CASSQEPRGRGTDTQYF
>TRBJ1-2|-|TRBV5-6|-
TGTGCCAGCAGCCCTATCGCTAACTATGGCTACACCTTC
CASSPIANYGYTF
>TRBJ1-6|TRBD1|TRBV18|-
TGTGCCAGCTCACCTTTGACAGGGTCCCCTAATTCACCCCTCCACTTT
CASSPLTGSPNSPLHF
>TRBJ1-3|-|TRBV6-5|-
TGTGCCAGCAGTTACTCGCAGGCGTACTCTGGAAACACCATATATTTT
CASSYSQAYSGNTIYF
>TRBJ2-5|-|TRBV27|-
TGTGCCAGCAGTTTACGAGGGAGGGAGACCCAGTACTTC
CASSLRGRETQYF
>TRBJ2-2|TRBD2|TRBV19|-
TGTGCCAGTAGTAGAGAGCGGGACCGGCACACCGGGGAGCTGTTTTTT
CASSRERDRHTGELFF
>TRBJ2-3|-|TRBV11-3|-
TGTGCCAGCAGCCCCCCAGGAGATACGCAGTATTTT
CASSPPGDTQYF
>TRBJ2-7|TRBD2|TRBV28|-
TGTGCCAGCAGTCGGACTAGCGACCTCTACGAGCAGTACTTC
CASSRTSDLYEQYF
>TRBJ1-2|-|TRBV28|-
TGTGCCAGCAGTTTTATGAATCGCTTATATGGCTACACCTTC
CASSFMNRLYGYTF
>TRBJ2-7|-|TRBV18|-
TGTGCCAGCTCACCAGGGGTTTCTGTCAACGAGCAGTACTTC
CASSPGVSVNEQYF
>TRBJ1-1|-|TRBV28|-
TGTGCCAGCAGTTTATGGACTGAAGCTTTCTTT
CASSLWTEAFF
>TRBJ2-2|-|TRBV5-1|-
TGCGCCAGCAGCTTGGCGGGCACGAACACCGGGGAGCTGTTTTTT
CASSLAGTNTGELFF
>TRBJ2-3|-|TRBV10-1|-
TGCGCCAGCAGTGAACAGGGAGATACGCAGTATTTT
CASSEQGDTQYF
>TRBJ1-4|-|TRBV19|-
TGTGCCAGTAGTGACCAGGGGTCTAATGAAAAACTGTTTTTT
CASSDQGSNEKLFF
>TRBJ1-1|-|TRBV11-2|once
TGTGCCAGCAGCGCCGAATGGAACACTGAAGCTTTCTTT
CASSAEWNTEAFF
>TRBJ1-1|TRBD1|TRBV28|-
TGTGCCAGCAGTTTCCTGGGTTCCGGGACAGGGAATACGAACACTGAAGCTTTCTTT
CASSFLGSGTGNTNTEAFF
>TRBJ1-3|-|TRBV7-9|-
TGTGCCAGCAGCTCAGAGGGGTCTGGTGGAAACACCATATATTTT
CASSSEGSGGNTIYF
>TRBJ2-2|-|TRBV15|-
TGTGCCACCAGCAGGGGTCTTATGGGTACCGGGGAGCTGTTTTTT
CATSRGLMGTGELFF
>TRBJ2-1|-|TRBV11-2|-
TGTGCCAGCAGCTTAAGGATTGGTAATGAGCAGTTCTTC
CASSLRIGNEQFF
>TRBJ1-1|TRBD1|TRBV7-6|-
TGTGCCAGCACCAAGACAGGGAATATGAACACTGAAGCTTTCTTT
CASTKTGNMNTEAFF
>TRBJ2-3|TRBD2|TRBV4-1|once
TGCGCCAGCTCTACCGGGACTAGCGGGAGGATAGATACGCAGTATTTT
CASSTGTSGRIDTQYF
>TRBJ1-4|-|TRBV18|-
TGTGCCAGCTCAACGATTGCAACTAATGAAAAACTGTTTTTT
CASSTIATNEKLFF
>TRBJ2-2|-|TRBV5-4|once
TGTGCCAGCAGCTGGGACGCGAAAAACACCGGGGAGCTGTTTTTT
CASSWDAKNTGELFF
>TRBJ1-4|-|TRBV5-4|-
TGTGCCAGCAGCCCGGGGACCGAAAATGAAAAACTGTTTTTT
CASSPGTENEKLFF
>TRBJ2-7|TRBD1|TRBV5-1|-
TGCGCCAGCAGCTTGGGCAGGGGGCTAGTCGCCTACGAGCAGTACTTC
CASSLGRGLVAYEQYF
>TRBJ2-1|-|TRBV4-2|-
TGTGCCAGCAGCCAAGGGGGCGGGAAAGGATGGTATGAGCAGTTCTTC
CASSQGGGKGWYEQFF